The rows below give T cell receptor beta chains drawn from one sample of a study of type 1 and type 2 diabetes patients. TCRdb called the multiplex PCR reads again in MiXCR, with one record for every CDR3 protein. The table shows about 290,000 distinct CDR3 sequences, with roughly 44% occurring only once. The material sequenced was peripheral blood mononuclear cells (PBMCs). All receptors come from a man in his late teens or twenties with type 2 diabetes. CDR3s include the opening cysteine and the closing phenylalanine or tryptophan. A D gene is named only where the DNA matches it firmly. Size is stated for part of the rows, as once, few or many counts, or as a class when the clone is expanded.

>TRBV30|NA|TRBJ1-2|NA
TGTGCCTGGATTCTAACCGGCCAACCTTACTATGGCTACACCTTC
CAWILTGQPYYGYTF
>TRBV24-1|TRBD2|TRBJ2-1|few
TGTGCCACCGGTGAGGGAGGGGTATACAATGAGCAGTTCTTC
CATGEGGVYNEQFF
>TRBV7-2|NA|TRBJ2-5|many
TGTGCCAGCAGCCCATCGGGTCAGACCCAGTACTTC
CASSPSGQTQYF
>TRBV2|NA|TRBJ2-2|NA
TGTGCCAGCAGTGAAGCCCACGGTGACACCGGGGAGCTGTTTTTT
CASSEAHGDTGELFF
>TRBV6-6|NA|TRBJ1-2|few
TGTGCCAGCAGTTACTCCAGACAGGACCTAGGGCTCTATGGCTACACCTTC
CASSYSRQDLGLYGYTF
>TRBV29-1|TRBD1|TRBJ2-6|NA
TGCAGCGTCCTGGGACAGCACTCTGGGGCCAACGTCCTGACTTTC
CSVLGQHSGANVLTF
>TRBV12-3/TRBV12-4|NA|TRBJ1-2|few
TGTGCCAGCAGTTTGTCTCGGTATGGCTACACCTTC
CASSLSRYGYTF
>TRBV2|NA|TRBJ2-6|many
TGTGCCAGCAGTGCCACAGGGACTGGGGCCAACGTCCTGACTTTC
CASSATGTGANVLTF
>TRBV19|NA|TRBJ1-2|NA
TGTGCCAGCACCTCCTATGGGGGGGGCGTCTATGGCTACACCTTC
CASTSYGGGVYGYTF
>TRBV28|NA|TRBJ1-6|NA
TGTGCCAGCAGAAACAGCCTTCGTTCACCCCTCCACTTT
CASRNSLRSPLHF
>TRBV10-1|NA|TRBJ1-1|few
TGCGCCAGCAGTGATCCAGGGATGGCTGAAGCTTTCTTT
CASSDPGMAEAFF
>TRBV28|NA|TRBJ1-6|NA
TGTGCCAGCAGTTTAGCACAGAGCTCCTATAATTCACCCCTCCACTTT
CASSLAQSSYNSPLHF
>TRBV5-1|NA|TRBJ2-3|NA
TGCGCCAGCAGCTTGGTGGGAGTCAAAACAGATACGCAGTATTTT
CASSLVGVKTDTQYF
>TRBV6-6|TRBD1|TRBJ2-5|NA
TGTGCCAGCAGCCTGCCAGGGGGCGGGAAAGAGACCCAGTACTTC
CASSLPGGGKETQYF
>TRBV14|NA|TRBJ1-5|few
TGTGCCAGCAGCCAAGCGGTGAAGCCCCAGCATTTT
CASSQAVKPQHF
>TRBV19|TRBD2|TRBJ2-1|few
TGTGCCAGTAGTCAAGCGGGACTATACAATGAGCAGTTCTTC
CASSQAGLYNEQFF
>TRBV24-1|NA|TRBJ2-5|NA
TGTGCCACCAGTGCCCCAACGGAGTTCGGGGAGACCCAGTACTTC
CATSAPTEFGETQYF
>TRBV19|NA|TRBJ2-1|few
TGTGCCAGTAGTATAGGGGGGTTATACTATGAGCAGTTCTTC
CASSIGGLYYEQFF
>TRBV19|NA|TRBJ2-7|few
TGTGCCAGTTCCATTGCAAGTGTGACCGAGCAGTACTTC
CASSIASVTEQYF
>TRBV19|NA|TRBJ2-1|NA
TGTGGCTCCGGGACCGCTTACTACAATGAGCAGTTCTTC
CGSGTAYYNEQFF
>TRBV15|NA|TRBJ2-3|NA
TGTGCCACCAGCAGAAATCTAGCAGGCACAGATACGCAGTATTTT
CATSRNLAGTDTQYF
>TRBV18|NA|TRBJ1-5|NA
TGTGCCAGTAGTATAGAAGGTCAGGCTGAACAGCCCCAGCATTTT
CASSIEGQAEQPQHF
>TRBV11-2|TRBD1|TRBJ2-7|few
TGTGCCACCAAAATGACAGGGGAGGCCTACGAGCAGTACTTC
CATKMTGEAYEQYF
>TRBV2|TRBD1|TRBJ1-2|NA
TGCGCCAGCAGCCAAGGAGACAGGGGGCATGGCTACACCTTC
CASSQGDRGHGYTF
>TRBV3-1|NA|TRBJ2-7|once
TGTGCCAGCAGCCAAGCTAACGCGGACGAGCAGTACTTC
CASSQANADEQYF
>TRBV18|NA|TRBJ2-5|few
TGTGCCAGCTCACCACCCGAAACGTGGGAGACCCAGTACTTC
CASSPPETWETQYF
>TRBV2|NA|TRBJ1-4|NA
TGTGCCACCCGGCCGGGGACGCTAAATGAAAAACTGTTTTTT
CATRPGTLNEKLFF
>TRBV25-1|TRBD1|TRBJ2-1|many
TGTGCCAGCAGTGACCGGACGGGACAGCTATACAATGAGCAGTTCTTC
CASSDRTGQLYNEQFF
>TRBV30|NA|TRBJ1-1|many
TGTGCCTGGAGTGCAGTTCTGAACACTGAAGCTTTCTTT
CAWSAVLNTEAFF
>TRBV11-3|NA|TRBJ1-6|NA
TGTGCCAGCGCGACGGCAAATTCACCCCTCCACTTT
CASATANSPLHF
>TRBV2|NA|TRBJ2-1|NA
TGTGCCAGCAGCGCCCGGGCCCTCCTCGGGTTGCAGTTCTTC
CASSARALLGLQFF
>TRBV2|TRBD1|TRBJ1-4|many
TGTGCCAGCAGCGAACGCCCGGGACAGGCCGGAGGAAAACTGTTTTTT
CASSERPGQAGGKLFF
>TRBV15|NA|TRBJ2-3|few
TGTGCCACCAGCAGACTCTTAGGAGATACGCAGTATTTT
CATSRLLGDTQYF
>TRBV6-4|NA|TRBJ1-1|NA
TGTGCCAGCAGTGCTAGTTTGGGCACTGAAGCTTTCTTT
CASSASLGTEAFF
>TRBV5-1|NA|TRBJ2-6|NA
TGCGCCAGCAGCTTAAAAGGGGGTTCTGGGGCCAACGTCCTGACTTTC
CASSLKGGSGANVLTF
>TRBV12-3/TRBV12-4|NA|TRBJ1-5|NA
TGTGCCAGCACCAGGGACAATCAGCCCCAGCATTTT
CASTRDNQPQHF
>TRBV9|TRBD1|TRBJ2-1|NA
TGTGCCAGCAGCTCGGGACAGGGATCTTACAATGAGCAGTTCTTC
CASSSGQGSYNEQFF
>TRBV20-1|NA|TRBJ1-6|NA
TGCAGTGCTAACTCCGATTATAATTCACCCCTCCACTTT
CSANSDYNSPLHF
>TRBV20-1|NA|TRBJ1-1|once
TGCGTATTCACAGGGCGGAACACTGAAGCTTTCTTT
CVFTGRNTEAFF
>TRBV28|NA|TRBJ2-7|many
TGTGCCAGCAGTTTAGGGTTTTACGAGCAGTACTTC
CASSLGFYEQYF
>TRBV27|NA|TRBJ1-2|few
TGTGCCAGCTCCCAAGGGGGGGCCTATGGCTACACCTTC
CASSQGGAYGYTF
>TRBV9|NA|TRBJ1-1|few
TGTGCCAGCAGACTATTGAAATGGGCAGTTAACACTGAAGCTTTCTTT
CASRLLKWAVNTEAFF
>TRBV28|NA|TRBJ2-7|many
TGTGCCAGCAGCGAGCCCGACTACGAGCAGTACTTC
CASSEPDYEQYF
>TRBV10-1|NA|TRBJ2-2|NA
TGCGCCAGCAGTGAAAAAACCGGGACACTTGTCACCGGGGAGCTGTTTTTT
CASSEKTGTLVTGELFF
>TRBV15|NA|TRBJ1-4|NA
TGTGCCACCAGCAGAGAAACCGGAAGTAATGAAAAACTGCTTTTT
CATSRETGSNEKLLF
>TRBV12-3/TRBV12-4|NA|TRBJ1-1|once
TGTGCCAGCAGTCTCAGGGGATTGGAGAACACTGAAGCTTTCTTT
CASSLRGLENTEAFF
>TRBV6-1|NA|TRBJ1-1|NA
TGTGCCAGCAGCCAAGGCGCTGAAGCTTTCTTT
CASSQGAEAFF
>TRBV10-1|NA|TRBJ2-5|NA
TGCGCCAGCAGTGAGTCGGGGACATCCCCAAACGGAGAGACCCAGTACTTC
CASSESGTSPNGETQYF
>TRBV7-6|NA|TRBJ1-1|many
TGTGCCAGCAGCCGGGGGGAGAACACTGAAGCTTTCTTT
CASSRGENTEAFF
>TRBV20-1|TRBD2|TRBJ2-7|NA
TGCAGTGCTAGAGATAAGGGACTAGCGGGGGGCCTAACCTACGAGCAGTACTTC
CSARDKGLAGGLTYEQYF
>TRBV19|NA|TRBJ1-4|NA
TGTGCCAGCGGGGGGACGGCCCTTGAAAAACTGTTTTTT
CASGGTALEKLFF
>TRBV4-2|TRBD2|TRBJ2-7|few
TGTGCCAGCAGCCAAGAGGGGACTAGCGGGAGAACCTACGAGCAGTACTTC
CASSQEGTSGRTYEQYF